The source of this T cell receptor (beta chain) is a study of blood T cell repertoires in COVID-19. Study-level information: Sites in the United States, Italy and Spain provided acute and convalescent COVID-19 samples. T cells, B-cell-depleted T cells, or PBMCs provided the cDNA or gDNA that served as material.

The germline V gene has CDR1 LNHDA and CDR2 SQIVND (reference sequence). V shed 5 bases and J 11 bases; nucleotides not matched to a gene: 5. This CDR3 is built from 12 residues. The table came from immunoSEQ multiplex PCR; TCRdb's copy has only in-frame clones and leaves some out. The sample lists around 200,000 clones; around 81% were seen once. This clone was seen many times. The chain combines TRBV19 with TRBJ1-4, with 7 bases lining up with TRBD1. Sequencing used peripheral blood. The clonotype originates from a woman in her seventies with acute or convalescent COVID-19. The CDR3 bases are TGTGCCAGTAGTGACCTCAGGGGGAAACTGTTTTTT. Its translation is CASSDLRGKLFF.